This T cell receptor (beta chain) was recorded in a study of cytomegalovirus exposure and HLA in healthy donors. Study conclusions and caveats: In all likelihood, a cluster of highly shared sequence variants was a sequencing artifact.

This CDR3 spans 15 amino acids. The V gene lost 0 bases and the J gene lost 3 bases, with 13 bases spanning the gap. Germline CDR1 SGDLS, CDR2 YYNGEE. Concerning this clone itself: Antigen specificity is unknown.

Amplification used 60 Vbeta primers and 13 Jbeta primers. Clones were read by immunoSEQ multiplex PCR, and TCRdb kept only the in-frame ones, dropping some. The table for this sample gives around 140,000 clones. The chain links TRBV9 to TRBJ2-7; D is possibly TRBD1 (5 bases). Sequences were obtained from PBMCs. The sequence was collected from a male donor in good health and CMV-seronegative. CDR3 in amino acids: CASSVEDLDSYEQYF. The CDR3 DNA reads as TGTGCCAGCAGCGTAGAGGACCTTGACAGCTACGAGCAGTACTTC.